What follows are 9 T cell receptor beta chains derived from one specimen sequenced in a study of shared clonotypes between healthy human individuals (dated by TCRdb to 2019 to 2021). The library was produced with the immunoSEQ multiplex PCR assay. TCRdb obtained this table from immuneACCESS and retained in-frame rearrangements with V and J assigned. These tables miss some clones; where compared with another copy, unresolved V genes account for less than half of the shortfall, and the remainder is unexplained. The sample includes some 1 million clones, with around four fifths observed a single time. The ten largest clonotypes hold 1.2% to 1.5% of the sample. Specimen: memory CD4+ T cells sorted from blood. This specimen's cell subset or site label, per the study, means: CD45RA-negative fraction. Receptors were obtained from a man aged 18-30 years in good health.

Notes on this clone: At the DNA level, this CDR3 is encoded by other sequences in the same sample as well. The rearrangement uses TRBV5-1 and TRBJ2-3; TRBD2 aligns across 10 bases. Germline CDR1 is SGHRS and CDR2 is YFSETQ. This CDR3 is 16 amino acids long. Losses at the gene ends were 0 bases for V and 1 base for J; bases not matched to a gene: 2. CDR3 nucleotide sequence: TGCGCCAGCAGCTTGGGCACTAGCGGGGGCACAGATACGCAGTATTTT. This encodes CASSLGTSGGTDTQYF.

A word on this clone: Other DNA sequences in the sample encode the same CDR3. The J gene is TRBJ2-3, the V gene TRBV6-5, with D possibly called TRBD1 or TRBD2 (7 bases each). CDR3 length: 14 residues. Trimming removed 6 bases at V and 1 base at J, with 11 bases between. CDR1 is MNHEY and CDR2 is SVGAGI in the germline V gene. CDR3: CASSRGGRTDTQYF. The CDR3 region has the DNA TGTGCCAGCAGCAGGGGGGGGCGCACAGATACGCAGTATTTT.

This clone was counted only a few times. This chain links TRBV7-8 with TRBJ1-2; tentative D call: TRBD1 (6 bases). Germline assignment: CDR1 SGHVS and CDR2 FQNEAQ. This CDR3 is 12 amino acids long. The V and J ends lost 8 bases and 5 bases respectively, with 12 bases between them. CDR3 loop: CASLGGGYGYTF. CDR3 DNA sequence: TGTGCCAGCCTCGGAGGGGGATATGGCTACACCTTC.

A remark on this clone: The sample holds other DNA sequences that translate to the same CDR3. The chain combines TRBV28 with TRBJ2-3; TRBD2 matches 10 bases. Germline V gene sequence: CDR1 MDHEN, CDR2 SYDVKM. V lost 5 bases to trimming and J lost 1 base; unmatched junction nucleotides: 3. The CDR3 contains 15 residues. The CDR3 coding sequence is TGTGCCAGCAGTCTCACTAGCGGGGGCACAGATACGCAGTATTTT. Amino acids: CASSLTSGGTDTQYF.

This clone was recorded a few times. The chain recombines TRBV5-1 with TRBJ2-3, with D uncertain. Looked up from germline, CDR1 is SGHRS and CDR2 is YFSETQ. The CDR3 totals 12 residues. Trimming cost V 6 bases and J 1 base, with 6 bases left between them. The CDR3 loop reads CASTQGTDTQYF. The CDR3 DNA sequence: TGCGCCAGCACTCAGGGCACAGATACGCAGTATTTT.

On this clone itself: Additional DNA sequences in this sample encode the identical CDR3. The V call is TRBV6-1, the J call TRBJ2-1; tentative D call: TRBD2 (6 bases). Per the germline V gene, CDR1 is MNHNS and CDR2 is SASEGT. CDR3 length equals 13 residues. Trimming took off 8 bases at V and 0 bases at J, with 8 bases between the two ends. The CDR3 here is CASSRDSYNEQFF. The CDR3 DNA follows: TGTGCCAGCTCGCGGGACTCCTACAATGAGCAGTTCTTC.

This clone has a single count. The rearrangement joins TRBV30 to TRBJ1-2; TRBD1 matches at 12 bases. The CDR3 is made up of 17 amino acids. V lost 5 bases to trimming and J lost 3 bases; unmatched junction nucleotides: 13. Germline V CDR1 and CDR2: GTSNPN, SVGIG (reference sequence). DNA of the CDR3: TGTGCCTGGGGGGGACAGGGGGCTTACTTAAGGGACTATGGCTACACCTTC. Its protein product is CAWGGQGAYLRDYGYTF.

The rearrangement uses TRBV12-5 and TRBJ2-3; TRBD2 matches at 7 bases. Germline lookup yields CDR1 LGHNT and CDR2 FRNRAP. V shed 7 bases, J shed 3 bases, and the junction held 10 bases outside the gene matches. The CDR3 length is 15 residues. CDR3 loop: CASAPEGRETDTQYF. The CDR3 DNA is TGTGCTAGTGCCCCGGAGGGGAGGGAAACAGATACGCAGTATTTT. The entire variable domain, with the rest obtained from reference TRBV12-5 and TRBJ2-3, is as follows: DARVTQTPRHKVTEMGQEVTMRCQPILGHNTVFWYRQTMMQGLELLAYFRNRAPLDDSGMPKDRFSAEMPDATLATLKIQPSEPRDSAVYFCASAPEGRETDTQYFGPGTRLTVL.

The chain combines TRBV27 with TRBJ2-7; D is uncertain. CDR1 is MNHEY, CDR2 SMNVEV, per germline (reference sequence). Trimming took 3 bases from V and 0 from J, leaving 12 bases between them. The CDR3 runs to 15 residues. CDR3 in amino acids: CASSFVRAASYEQYF. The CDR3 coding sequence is TGTGCCAGCAGTTTTGTTCGGGCCGCCTCCTACGAGCAGTACTTC.